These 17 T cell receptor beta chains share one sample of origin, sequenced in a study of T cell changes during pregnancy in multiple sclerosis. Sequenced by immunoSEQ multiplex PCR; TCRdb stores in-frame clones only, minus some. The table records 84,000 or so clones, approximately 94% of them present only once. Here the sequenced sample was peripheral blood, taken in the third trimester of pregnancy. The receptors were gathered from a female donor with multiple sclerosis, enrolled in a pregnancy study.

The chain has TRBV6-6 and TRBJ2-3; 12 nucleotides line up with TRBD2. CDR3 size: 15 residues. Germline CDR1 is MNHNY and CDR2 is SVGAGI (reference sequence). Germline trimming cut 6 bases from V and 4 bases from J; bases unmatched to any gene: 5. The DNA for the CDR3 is TGTGCCAGCAGCGGACTAGCGGGACTCCCAGATACGCAGTATTTT. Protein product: CASSGLAGLPDTQYF.

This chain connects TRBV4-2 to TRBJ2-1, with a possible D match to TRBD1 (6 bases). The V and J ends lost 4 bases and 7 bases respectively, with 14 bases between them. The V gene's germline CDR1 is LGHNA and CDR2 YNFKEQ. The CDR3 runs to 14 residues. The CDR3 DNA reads TGTGCCAGCAGCCGAACCCAGGGGATGAATGAGCAGTTCTTC. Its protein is CASSRTQGMNEQFF.

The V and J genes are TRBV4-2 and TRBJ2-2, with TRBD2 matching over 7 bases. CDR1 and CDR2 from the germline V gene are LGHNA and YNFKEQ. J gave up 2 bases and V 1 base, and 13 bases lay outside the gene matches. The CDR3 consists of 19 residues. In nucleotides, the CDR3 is TGTGCCAGCAGCCAAGGACCCCAGGTTGGGGGACTAAACACCGGGGAGCTGTTTTTT. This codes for CASSQGPQVGGLNTGELFF.

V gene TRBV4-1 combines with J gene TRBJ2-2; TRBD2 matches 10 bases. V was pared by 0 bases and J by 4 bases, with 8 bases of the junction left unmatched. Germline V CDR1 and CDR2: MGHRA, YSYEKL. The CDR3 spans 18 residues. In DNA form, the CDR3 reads TGCGCCAGCAGCCAAGAGGTTCAGCGGGAGGGTTCCACCGGGGAGCTGTTTTTT. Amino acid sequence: CASSQEVQREGSTGELFF.

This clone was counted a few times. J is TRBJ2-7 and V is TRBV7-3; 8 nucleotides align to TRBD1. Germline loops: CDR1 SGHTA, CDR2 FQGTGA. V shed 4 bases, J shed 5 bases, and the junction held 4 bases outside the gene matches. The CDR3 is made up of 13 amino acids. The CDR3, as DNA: TGTGCCAGCAGCTCCCAGGGGGCGGACGAGCAGTACTTC. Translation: CASSSQGADEQYF.

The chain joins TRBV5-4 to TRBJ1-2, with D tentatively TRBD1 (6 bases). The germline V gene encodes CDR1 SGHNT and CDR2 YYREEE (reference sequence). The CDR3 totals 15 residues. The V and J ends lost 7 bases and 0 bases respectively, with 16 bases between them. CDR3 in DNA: TGTGCCAGCGAGAACAGGGATAGGGCTAACTATGGCTACACCTTC. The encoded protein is CASENRDRANYGYTF.

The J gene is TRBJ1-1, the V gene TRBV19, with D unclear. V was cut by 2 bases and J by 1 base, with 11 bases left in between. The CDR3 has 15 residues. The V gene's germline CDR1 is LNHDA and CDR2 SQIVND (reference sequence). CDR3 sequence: CASSISGLPNTEAFF. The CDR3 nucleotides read TGTGCCAGTAGTATAAGTGGGCTACCGAACACTGAAGCTTTCTTT.

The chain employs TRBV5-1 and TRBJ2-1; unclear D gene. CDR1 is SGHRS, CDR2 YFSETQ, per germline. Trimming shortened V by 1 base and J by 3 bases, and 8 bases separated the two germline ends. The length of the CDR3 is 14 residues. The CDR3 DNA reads TGCGCCAGCAGCTTGTTATCCAGCTACAATGAGCAGTTCTTC. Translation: CASSLLSSYNEQFF.

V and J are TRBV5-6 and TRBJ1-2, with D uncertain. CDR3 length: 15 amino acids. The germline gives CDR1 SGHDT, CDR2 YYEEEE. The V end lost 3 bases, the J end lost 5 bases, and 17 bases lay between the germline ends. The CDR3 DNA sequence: TGTGCCAGCAGCTCCGAGTTAGATTGGAGTTATGGCTACACCTTC. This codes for CASSSELDWSYGYTF. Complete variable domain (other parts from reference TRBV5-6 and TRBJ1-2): DAGVTQSPTHLIKTRGQQVTLRCSPKSGHDTVSWYQQALGQGPQFIFQYYEEEERQRGNFPDRFSGHQFPNYSSELNVNALLLGDSALYLCASSSELDWSYGYTFGSGTRLTVV.

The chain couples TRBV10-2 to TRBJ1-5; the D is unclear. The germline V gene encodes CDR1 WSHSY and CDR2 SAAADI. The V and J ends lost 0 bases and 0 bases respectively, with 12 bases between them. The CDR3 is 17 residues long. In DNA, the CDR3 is TGCGCCAGCAGTGAGTCTTCGGGATTTTATAGCAATCAGCCCCAGCATTTT. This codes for CASSESSGFYSNQPQHF.

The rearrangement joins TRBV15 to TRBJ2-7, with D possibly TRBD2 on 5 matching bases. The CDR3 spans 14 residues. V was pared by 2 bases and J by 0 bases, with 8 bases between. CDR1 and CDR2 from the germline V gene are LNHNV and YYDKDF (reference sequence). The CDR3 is CATSRPGNSYEQYF. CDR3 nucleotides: TGTGCCACCAGCAGACCGGGGAACTCCTACGAGCAGTACTTC.

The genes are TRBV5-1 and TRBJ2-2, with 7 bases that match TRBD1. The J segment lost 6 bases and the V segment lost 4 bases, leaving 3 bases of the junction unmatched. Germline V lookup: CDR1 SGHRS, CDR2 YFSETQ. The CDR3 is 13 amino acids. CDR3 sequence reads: CASSPGQPGELFF. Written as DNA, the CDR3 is TGCGCCAGCAGCCCGGGACAGCCCGGGGAGCTGTTTTTT. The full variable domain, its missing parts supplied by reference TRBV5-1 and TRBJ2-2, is KAGVTQTPRYLIKTRGQQVTLSCSPISGHRSVSWYQQTPGQGLQFLFEYFSETQRNKGNFPGRFSGRQFSNSRSEMNVSTLELGDSALYLCASSPGQPGELFFGEGSRLTVL.

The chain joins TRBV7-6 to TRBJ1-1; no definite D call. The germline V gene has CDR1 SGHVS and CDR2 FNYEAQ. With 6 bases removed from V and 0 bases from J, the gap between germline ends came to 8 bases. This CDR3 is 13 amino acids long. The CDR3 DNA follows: TGTGCCAGCAGGCCAACAGTGAACACTGAAGCTTTCTTT. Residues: CASRPTVNTEAFF.

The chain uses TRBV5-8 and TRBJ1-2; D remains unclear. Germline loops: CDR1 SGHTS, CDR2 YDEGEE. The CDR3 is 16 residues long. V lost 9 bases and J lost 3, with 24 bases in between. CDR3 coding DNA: TGTGCCACCGTTCTTAGGTCCCGGGAACCGCACTATGGCTACACCTTC. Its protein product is CATVLRSREPHYGYTF.

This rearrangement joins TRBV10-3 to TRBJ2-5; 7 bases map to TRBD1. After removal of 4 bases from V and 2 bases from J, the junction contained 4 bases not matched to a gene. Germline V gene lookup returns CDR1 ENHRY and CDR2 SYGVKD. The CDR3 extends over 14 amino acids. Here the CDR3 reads CAISGTGDQETQYF. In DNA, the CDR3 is TGTGCCATCAGTGGGACAGGAGATCAAGAGACCCAGTACTTC.

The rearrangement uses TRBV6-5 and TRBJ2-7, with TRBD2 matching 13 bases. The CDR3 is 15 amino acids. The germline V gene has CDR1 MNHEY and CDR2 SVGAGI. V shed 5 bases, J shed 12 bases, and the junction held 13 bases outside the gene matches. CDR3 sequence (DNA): TGTGCCAGCAGTCCCACACTAGCGGGAGGGTCTTTGGTGTACTTC. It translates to CASSPTLAGGSLVYF.

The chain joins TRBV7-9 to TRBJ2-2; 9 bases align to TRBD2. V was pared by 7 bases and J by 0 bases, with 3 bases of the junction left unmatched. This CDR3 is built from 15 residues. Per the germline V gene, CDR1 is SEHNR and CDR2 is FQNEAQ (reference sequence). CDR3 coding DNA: TGTGCCAGCACAAGACTAGCGGCGAACACCGGGGAGCTGTTTTTT. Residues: CASTRLAANTGELFF.